Reported below is one T cell receptor beta chain. Its specificity is not known. Per germline, CDR1 LGHDT and CDR2 YNNKEL (reference sequence). V lost 5 bases and J lost 4, with 22 bases in between. This CDR3 spans 17 amino acids. This entry is derived from a study of post-analysis software for immune sequencing data. About the study: Patients had relapsing-remitting, secondary progressive or progressive-relapsing multiple sclerosis; some lacked subtype.

Points from the study as a whole: Under the F measure, samples that were prepared in one batch clustered strongly together. Roughly five TRBV segments were more frequent in patients than controls; TRBV5-6, TRBV5-1 and TRBV20-1 belonged to this group. The study found significantly lower normalized Chao1 diversity in multiple sclerosis patients than in controls.

Unique-molecular-identifier-tagged TCR beta cDNA libraries were used. The authors obtained 500,000 to 600,000 cDNA molecules from approximately 1 to 10 million T cells. TCRdb itself ran the PCR reads through MiXCR, one entry per CDR3 protein. The sample includes over 250,000 distinct CDR3 sequences, less than 40% of them seen just once. V is TRBV3-1 and J is TRBJ2-3; D possibly uses TRBD1 or TRBD2 (5 bases each). The specimen sequenced was blood. The sequence was obtained from a girl between 10 and 17 years old with multiple sclerosis. The CDR3: CASSALGEIGLADTQYF. The CDR3 DNA sequence: TGTGCCAGCAGCGCGCTGGGGGAAATAGGGCTTGCAGATACGCAGTATTTT.